This T cell receptor (beta chain) was recovered during a study of identical twins. Broader study findings: Twins' surplus sharing was weaker for beta out-of-frame sequences. Abundant beta clonotypes from cord blood bore fewer insertions; memory repertoires lacked this pattern.

After template switching added a universal primer site, the resulting cDNA carried unique molecular identifiers. MiXCR, applied by TCRdb to the 5' RACE reads, yields one record per CDR3 protein. The table shows a few hundred thousand distinct CDR3 sequences, with more than 20% occurring only once. In regard to this clonotype: Antigen: not known.

The CDR3 is made up of 14 amino acids. V shed 3 bases and J shed 1 base, with 9 bases lying between them. A further study also used this sample, focusing on T cells expressing NK-cell markers. That work states: It was sorted CD3+CD56-NKG2C+, CD3+CD56+NKG2C- and CD3+CD56+NKG2C+ T cells that provided the TCR beta repertoires.

The origin of this receptor is a woman between 18 and 29 years old in good health. V gene TRBV12-3 or TRBV12-4 combines with J gene TRBJ1-1; D possibly corresponds to TRBD1 (5 bases). Specimen: CD4+ T cells sorted from blood. For the CDR3, the DNA is TGTGCCAGCAGTTTGAGACAGACGAACACTGAAGCTTTCTTT. Amino acids: CASSLRQTNTEAFF.